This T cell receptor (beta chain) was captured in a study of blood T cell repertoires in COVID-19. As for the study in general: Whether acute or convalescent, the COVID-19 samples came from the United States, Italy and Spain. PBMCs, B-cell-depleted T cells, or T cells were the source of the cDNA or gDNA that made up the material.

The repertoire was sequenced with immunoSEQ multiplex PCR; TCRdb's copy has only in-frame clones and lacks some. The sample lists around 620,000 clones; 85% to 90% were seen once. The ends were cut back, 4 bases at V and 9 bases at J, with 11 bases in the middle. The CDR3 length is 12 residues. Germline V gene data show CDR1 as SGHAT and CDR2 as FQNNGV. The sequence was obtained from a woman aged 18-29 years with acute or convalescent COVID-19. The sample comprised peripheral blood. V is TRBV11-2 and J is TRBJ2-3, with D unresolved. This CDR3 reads CASSYDFTTQYF. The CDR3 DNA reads TGTGCCAGCAGCTACGACTTCACAACGCAGTATTTT.